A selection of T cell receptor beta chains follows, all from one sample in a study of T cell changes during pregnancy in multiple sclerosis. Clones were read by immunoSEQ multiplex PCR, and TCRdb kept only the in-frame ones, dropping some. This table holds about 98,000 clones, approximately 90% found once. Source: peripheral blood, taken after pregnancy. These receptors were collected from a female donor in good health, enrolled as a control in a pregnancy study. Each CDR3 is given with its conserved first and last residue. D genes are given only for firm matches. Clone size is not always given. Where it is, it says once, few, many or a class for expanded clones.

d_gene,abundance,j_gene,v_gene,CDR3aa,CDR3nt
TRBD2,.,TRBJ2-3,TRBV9,CASSVVIAGDSGDTQYF,TGTGCCAGCAGCGTAGTAATAGCGGGGGACTCAGGGGATACGCAGTATTTT
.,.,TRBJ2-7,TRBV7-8,CASSSVGFAGGSYEQYF,TGTGCCAGCAGCTCCGTCGGGTTTGCGGGCGGTTCCTACGAGCAGTACTTC
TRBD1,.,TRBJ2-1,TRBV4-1,CASSQLRQGPYNEQFF,TGCGCCAGCAGCCAGCTGAGACAGGGTCCCTACAATGAGCAGTTCTTC
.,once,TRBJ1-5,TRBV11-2,CASSIGVSNQPQHF,TGTGCCAGCAGTATAGGAGTTAGCAATCAGCCCCAGCATTTT
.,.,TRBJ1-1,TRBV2,CASSAWGGLSWNTEAFF,TGTGCCAGCAGTGCTTGGGGAGGTCTATCCTGGAACACTGAAGCTTTCTTT
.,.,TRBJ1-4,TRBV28,CASTNRVEKLFF,TGTGCCAGTACCAACAGGGTTGAAAAACTGTTTTTT
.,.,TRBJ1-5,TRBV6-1,CASSEARSNQPQHF,TGTGCCAGCAGTGAAGCTAGAAGCAATCAGCCCCAGCATTTT
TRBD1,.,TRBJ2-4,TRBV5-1,CASSYPGTGEGNIQYF,TGCGCCAGCAGCTACCCGGGCACAGGGGAAGGGAACATTCAGTACTTC
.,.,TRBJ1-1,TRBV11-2,CASTVPGRGRTEAFF,TGTGCCAGCACCGTTCCTGGGCGAGGGCGCACTGAAGCTTTCTTT
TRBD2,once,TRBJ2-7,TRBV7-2,CASSLGLAGTYEQYF,TGTGCCAGCAGCTTAGGCCTAGCGGGAACGTACGAGCAGTACTTC